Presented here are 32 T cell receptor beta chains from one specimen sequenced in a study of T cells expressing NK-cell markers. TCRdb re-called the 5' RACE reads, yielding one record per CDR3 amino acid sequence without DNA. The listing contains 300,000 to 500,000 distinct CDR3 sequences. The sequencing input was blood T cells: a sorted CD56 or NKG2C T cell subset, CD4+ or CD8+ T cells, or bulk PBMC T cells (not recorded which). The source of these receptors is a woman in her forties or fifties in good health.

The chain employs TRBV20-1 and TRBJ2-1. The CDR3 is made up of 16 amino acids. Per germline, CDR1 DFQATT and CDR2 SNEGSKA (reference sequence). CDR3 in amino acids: CSARDVSGRAYYEQFF.

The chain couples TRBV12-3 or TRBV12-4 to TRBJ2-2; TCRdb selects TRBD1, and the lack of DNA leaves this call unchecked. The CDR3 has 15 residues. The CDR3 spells CASSSPGLNTGELFF.

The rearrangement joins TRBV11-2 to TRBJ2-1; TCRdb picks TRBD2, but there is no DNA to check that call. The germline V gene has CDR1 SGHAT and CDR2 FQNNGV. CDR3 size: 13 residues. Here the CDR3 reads CASSFSGPNEQFF. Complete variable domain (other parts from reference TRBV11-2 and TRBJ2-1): EAGVAQSPRYKIIEKRQSVAFWCNPISGHATLYWYQQILGQGPKLLIQFQNNGVVDDSQLPKDRFSAERLKGVDSTLKIQPAKLEDSAVYLCASSFSGPNEQFFGPGTRLTVL.

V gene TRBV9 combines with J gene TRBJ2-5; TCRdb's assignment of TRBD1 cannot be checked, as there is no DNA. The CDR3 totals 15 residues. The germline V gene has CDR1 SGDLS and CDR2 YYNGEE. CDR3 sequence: CASSRSRGRRETQYF.

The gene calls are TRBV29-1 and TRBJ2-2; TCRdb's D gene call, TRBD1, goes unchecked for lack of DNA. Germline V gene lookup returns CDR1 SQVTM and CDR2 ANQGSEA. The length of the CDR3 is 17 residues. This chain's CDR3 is CSVAPYSGQGAPGELFF.

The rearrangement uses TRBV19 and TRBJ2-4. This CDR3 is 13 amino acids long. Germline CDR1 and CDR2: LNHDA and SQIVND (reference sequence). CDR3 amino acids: CASSIGQKNIQYF.

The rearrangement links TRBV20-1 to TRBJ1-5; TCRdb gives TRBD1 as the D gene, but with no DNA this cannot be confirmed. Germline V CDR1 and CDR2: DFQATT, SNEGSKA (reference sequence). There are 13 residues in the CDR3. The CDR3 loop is CSALGVEDQPQHF.

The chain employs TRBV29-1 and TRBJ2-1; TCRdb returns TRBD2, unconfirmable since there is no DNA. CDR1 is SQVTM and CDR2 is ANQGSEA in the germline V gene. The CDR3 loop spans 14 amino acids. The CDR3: CSVHSGRARNEQFF.

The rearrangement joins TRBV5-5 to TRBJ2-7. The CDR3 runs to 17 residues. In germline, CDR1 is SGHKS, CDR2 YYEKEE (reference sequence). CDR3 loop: CASSLGLQSGLSYEQYF.

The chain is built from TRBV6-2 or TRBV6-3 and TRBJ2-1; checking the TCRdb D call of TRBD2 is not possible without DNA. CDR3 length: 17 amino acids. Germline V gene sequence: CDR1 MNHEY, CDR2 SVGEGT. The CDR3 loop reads CASRYPGGGGRPSEQFF.

CDR3 loop: CASSSRDAGLAGELFF. V usage is TRBV7-2 and J usage is TRBJ2-2; TCRdb's D call, TRBD1, is unchecked because there is no DNA. Germline CDR1 is SGHTA and CDR2 is FQGNSA. This CDR3 is 16 amino acids long.

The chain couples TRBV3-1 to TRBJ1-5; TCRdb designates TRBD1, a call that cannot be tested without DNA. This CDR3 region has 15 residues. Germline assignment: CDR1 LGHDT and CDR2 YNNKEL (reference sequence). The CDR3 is CASSRGDSPEQTQHF.

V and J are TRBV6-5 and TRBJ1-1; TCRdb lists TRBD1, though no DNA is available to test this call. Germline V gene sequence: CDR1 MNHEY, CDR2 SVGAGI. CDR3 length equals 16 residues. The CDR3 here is CASSSLRQGRDTEAFF.

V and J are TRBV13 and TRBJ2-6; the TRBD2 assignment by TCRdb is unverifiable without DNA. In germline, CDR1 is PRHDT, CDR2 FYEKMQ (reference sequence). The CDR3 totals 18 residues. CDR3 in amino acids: CASSPTTLAPPGANVLTF.

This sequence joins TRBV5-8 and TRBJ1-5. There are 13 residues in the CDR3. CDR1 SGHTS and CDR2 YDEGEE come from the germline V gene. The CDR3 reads CASSLLVRQPQHF.

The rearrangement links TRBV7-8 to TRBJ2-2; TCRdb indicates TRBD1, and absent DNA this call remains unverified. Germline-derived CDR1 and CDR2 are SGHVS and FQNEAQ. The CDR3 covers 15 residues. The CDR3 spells CASSLGDRVHGELFF.

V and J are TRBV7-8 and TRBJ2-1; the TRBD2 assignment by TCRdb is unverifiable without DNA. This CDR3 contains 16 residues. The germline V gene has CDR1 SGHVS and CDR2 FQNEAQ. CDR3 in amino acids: CASSFLGTPIYNEQFF.

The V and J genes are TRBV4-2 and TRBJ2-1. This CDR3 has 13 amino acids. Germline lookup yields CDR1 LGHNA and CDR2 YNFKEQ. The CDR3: CASSQVSVSEQFF.

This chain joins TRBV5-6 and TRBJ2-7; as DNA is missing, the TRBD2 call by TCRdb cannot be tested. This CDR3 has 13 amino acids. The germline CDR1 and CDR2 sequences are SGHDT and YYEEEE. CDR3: CASIRSGSYEQYF.

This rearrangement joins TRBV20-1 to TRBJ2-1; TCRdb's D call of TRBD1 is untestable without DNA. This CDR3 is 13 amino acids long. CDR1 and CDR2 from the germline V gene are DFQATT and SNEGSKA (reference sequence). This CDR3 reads CSARPGGYNEQFF.

The CDR3 region is CASRRTISNTGELFF. V is TRBV6-6 and J is TRBJ2-2; TCRdb proposes TRBD1, but this gene call is untestable without DNA. Germline V gives CDR1 MNHNY, CDR2 SVGAGI (reference sequence). This CDR3 is built from 15 residues.

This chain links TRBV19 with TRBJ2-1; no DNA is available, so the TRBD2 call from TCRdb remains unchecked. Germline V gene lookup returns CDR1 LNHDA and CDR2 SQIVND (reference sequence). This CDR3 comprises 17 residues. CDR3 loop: CASSMGLAQSSYNEQFF.

Here the CDR3 reads CASSYGDQRNEQFF. The rearrangement uses TRBV6-5 and TRBJ2-1; TCRdb indicates TRBD1, and absent DNA this call remains unverified. Germline CDR1 and CDR2: MNHEY and SVGAGI. This CDR3 contains 14 residues.

The CDR3 loop reads CASSSSPGEQFF. This chain connects TRBV7-9 to TRBJ2-1; TCRdb calls TRBD1, which cannot be checked without DNA. CDR1 SEHNR and CDR2 FQNEAQ come from the germline V gene (reference sequence). The CDR3 runs 12 residues.

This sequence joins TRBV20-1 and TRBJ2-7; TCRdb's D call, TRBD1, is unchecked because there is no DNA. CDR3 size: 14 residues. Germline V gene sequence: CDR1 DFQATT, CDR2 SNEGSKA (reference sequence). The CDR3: CSARPLWGIEEQYF.

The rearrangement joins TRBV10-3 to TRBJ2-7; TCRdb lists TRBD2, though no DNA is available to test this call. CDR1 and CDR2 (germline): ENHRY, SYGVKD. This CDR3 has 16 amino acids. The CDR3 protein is CAIRGLGREGHNEQYF.

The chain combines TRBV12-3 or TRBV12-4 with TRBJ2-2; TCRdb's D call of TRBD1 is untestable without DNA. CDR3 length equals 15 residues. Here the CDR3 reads CASSPNRGWVGELFF.

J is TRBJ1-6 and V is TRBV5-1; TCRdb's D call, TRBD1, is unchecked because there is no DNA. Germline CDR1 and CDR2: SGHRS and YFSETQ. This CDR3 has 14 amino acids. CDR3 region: CASSNGAGGSPLHF. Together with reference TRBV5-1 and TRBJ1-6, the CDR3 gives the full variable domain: KAGVTQTPRYLIKTRGQQVTLSCSPISGHRSVSWYQQTPGQGLQFLFEYFSETQRNKGNFPGRFSGRQFSNSRSEMNVSTLELGDSALYLCASSNGAGGSPLHFGNGTRLTVT.

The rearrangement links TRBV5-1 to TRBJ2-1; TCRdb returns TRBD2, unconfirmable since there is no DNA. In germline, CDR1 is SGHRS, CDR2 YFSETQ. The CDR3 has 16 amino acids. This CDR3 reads CASSLGGLAGSNEQFF.

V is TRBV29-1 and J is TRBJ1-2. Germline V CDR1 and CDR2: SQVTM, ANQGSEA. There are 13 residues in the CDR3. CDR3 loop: CSVLGGADHGYTF. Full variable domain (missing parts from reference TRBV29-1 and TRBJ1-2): SAVISQKPSRDICQRGTSLTIQCQVDSQVTMMFWYRQQPGQSLTLIATANQGSEATYESGFVIDKFPISRPNLTFSTLTVSNMSPEDSSIYLCSVLGGADHGYTFGSGTRLTVV.

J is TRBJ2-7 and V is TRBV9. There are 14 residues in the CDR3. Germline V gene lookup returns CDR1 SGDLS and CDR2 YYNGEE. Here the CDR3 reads CASSSEISSYEQYF.

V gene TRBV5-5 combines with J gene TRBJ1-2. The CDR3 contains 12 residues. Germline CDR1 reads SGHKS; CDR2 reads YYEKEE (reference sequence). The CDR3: CASSPIFYGYTF.